This TCR beta chain is drawn from a study of response to subunit inactivated influenza vaccine. This clonotype occurred a few times. Its antigen is as yet unknown. Unmatched junction bases numbered 2, after V lost 0 bases and J lost 4 bases. Germline CDR1 MNHEY, CDR2 SVGAGI. The CDR3 has 14 residues. Broader study findings: With each seasonal influenza vaccination, the authors suggested, few new T cells are recruited.

TCRdb reprocessed the RT-PCR reads via MiXCR and lists one record per CDR3 protein. The sample has over 150,000 distinct CDR3 sequences; around 11% are singletons. This clonotype was obtained from a man in his fifties or sixties who received an inactivated influenza vaccine. The sequences come from CD8+ T cells sorted from PBMCs, collected about 24 months after vaccination. This sequence joins TRBV6-5 and TRBJ1-2, with 7 bases that match TRBD1. CDR3 amino acids: CASSYSTGLYGYTF. Here the CDR3 DNA reads TGTGCCAGCAGTTACTCGACAGGGCTCTATGGCTACACCTTC.